In this sample, the clone carrying this T cell receptor (beta chain) turned up once. Its specificity is not known. After extraction with the RNeasy kit, about 0.5 to 1 ug of the RNA was reverse transcribed using random hexamers. TCRdb re-called the immunoSEQ multiplex PCR reads through MiXCR, storing one row per CDR3 protein. The table records more than 250,000 distinct CDR3 sequences, about 90% of them present only once. The data belong to a study of CD8 T cells in Susac syndrome. In blood CD8+ and CD4+ T cells, TCR beta underwent sequencing. TEMRA cells were FACS-enriched, unlike CD8+ and CD4+ T cells, which were negatively isolated. The CDR3 length is 14 residues. With 0 bases removed from V and 8 bases from J, the gap between germline ends came to 16 bases. From germline, CDR1 is DFQATT and CDR2 SNEGSKA (reference sequence). Study-wide findings and caveats: Only a relatively small number of individuals were included in the TCR sequencing and HLA analysis.

Sample: CD4+ T cells from PBMCs. The chain is built from TRBV20-1 and TRBJ1-2; perhaps TRBD1 as D (6 bases). The TCR comes from a human donor with multiple sclerosis. The CDR3 nucleotides read TGCAGTGCTAGAGATTGGCCAGGGGAGCAGGGCTACACCTTC. This translates into CSARDWPGEQGYTF.